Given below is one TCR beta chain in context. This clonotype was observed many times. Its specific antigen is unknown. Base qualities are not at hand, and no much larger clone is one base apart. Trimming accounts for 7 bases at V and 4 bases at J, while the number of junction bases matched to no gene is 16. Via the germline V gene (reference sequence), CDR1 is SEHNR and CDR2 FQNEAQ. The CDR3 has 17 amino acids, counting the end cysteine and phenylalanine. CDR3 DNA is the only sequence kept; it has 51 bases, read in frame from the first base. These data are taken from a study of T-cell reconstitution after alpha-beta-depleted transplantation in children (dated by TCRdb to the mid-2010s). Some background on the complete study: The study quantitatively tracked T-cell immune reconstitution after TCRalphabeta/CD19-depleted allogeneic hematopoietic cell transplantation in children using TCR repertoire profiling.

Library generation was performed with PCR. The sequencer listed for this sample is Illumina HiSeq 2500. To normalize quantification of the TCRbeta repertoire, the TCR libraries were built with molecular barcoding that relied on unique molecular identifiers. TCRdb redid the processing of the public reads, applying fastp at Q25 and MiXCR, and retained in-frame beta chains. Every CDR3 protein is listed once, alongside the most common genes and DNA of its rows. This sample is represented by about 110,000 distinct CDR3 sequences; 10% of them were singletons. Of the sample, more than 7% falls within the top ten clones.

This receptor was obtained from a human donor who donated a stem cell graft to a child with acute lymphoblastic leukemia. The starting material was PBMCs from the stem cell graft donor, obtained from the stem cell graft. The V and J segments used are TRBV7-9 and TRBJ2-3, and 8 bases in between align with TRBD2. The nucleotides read TGTGCCAGCACCTTCGCCGGGGGGGCCGGTAAGGCAGATACGCAGTATTTT. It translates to CASTFAGGAGKADTQYF.